The rows below give T cell receptor beta chains drawn from one sample of a study of cytomegalovirus exposure and HLA in healthy donors. The method was immunoSEQ multiplex PCR; TCRdb's version includes in-frame clones alone and lacks a portion of them. In the table there are roughly 160,000 clones, roughly nine tenths of which are singletons. Sequences were obtained from PBMCs. These receptors were collected from a woman in her 30s in good health and CMV-seronegative. Both conserved end residues are part of each CDR3. Each record gives: D gene, J gene, clone size, V gene, CDR3 DNA, CDR3 protein. The D gene is left open where the match is weak. Size is omitted from some rows. Given values are once, few, many or a class for expanded clones.

-,TRBJ1-3,-,TRBV30,TGTGCCTGGATAGACGTCGCGGGGTGGGTTGGAAACACCATATATTTT,CAWIDVAGWVGNTIYF
-,TRBJ1-4,-,TRBV6-1,TGTGCCAGCAGTGGGGGAAATGGAGGCGAAAAACTGTTTTTT,CASSGGNGGEKLFF
-,TRBJ2-7,once,TRBV4-1,TGCGCCAGCAGCCAAGACTGGCGGGCTGCCTACGAGCAGTACTTC,CASSQDWRAAYEQYF
-,TRBJ2-7,-,TRBV9,TGTGCCAGCAGCGTAGGTACTACGACTAGCGACAGGGCGTACGAGCAGTACTTC,CASSVGTTTSDRAYEQYF
-,TRBJ2-2,-,TRBV6-1,TGTGCCAGCGTCGCAGGCGACGCGAACACCGGGGAGCTGTTTTTT,CASVAGDANTGELFF
-,TRBJ1-1,-,TRBV5-1,TGCGCCAGCAGCGTGACGGGGAACACTGAAGCTTTCTTT,CASSVTGNTEAFF
-,TRBJ2-1,-,TRBV7-2,TGTGCCATAAACAGGGCAGAAACCTACAATGAGCAGTTCTTC,CAINRAETYNEQFF
-,TRBJ1-2,once,TRBV19,TGTGCCAGTAGTATAAGAGCAGGGGCGGACTATGGCTACACCTTC,CASSIRAGADYGYTF
-,TRBJ2-2,-,TRBV12-5,TGTGCTAGTGCCCAACGTCAGGTCACCGGGGAGCTGTTTTTT,CASAQRQVTGELFF
-,TRBJ2-7,-,TRBV10-1,TGCGCCAGCAGTGAGTCTGCGGGGGCATCCTACGAGCAGTACTTC,CASSESAGASYEQYF
TRBD1,TRBJ1-1,few,TRBV10-2,TGCGCCAGCAGAGGACAGGGGCGTGGTGTACCTATTTACGAAGCTTTCTTT,CASRGQGRGVPIYEAFF
TRBD1,TRBJ1-5,-,TRBV19,TGTGCCAGTAGCCTCCCGCTATCGACAGGGAATCAGCCCCAGCATTTT,CASSLPLSTGNQPQHF
-,TRBJ1-3,-,TRBV4-3,TGCGCCAGCAGCCCACAAGGTCAGACATTTGGAAACACCATATATTTT,CASSPQGQTFGNTIYF
TRBD1,TRBJ1-1,-,TRBV5-1,TGCGCCAGCAGCCCCCTAAGACAGGGGGCGCGTACTGAAGCTTTCTTT,CASSPLRQGARTEAFF
-,TRBJ1-1,-,TRBV7-2,TGTGCCAGCAGCTTAGTAGGGGCGAACACTGAAGCTTTCTTT,CASSLVGANTEAFF
-,TRBJ2-7,once,TRBV7-6,TGTGCCAGCAGCTCAAGGGCAGGACTCTACGAGCAGTACTTC,CASSSRAGLYEQYF
TRBD1,TRBJ1-5,-,TRBV18,TGTGCCAGCTCACCGGGGACAGGGGGCAGGTATAGCAATCAGCCCCAGCATTTT,CASSPGTGGRYSNQPQHF
-,TRBJ2-1,-,TRBV29-1,TGCAGCGTTGAAGGTGGCCTTATGCTTTACCTCAATGAGCAGTTCTTC,CSVEGGLMLYLNEQFF
-,TRBJ1-1,-,TRBV7-9,TGTGCCAGCAGCGCGGGGGTGAACACTGAAGCTTTCTTT,CASSAGVNTEAFF
-,TRBJ2-7,-,TRBV7-2,TGTGCCAGCAGCGGCCGGAGAGGGACTCTCGAGCAGTACTTC,CASSGRRGTLEQYF
-,TRBJ2-2,-,TRBV28,TGTGCCAGCACTAACACCGGGGAGCTGTTTTTT,CASTNTGELFF
TRBD1,TRBJ1-2,-,TRBV6-1,TGTGCCAGCAGTGGGGACAGGGGGCGGGATGGCTACACCTTC,CASSGDRGRDGYTF
-,TRBJ1-4,-,TRBV7-9,TGTGCCAGCAGCTTGCTCAAACAGAATGAAAAACTGTTTTTT,CASSLLKQNEKLFF
-,TRBJ1-1,-,TRBV4-2,TGTGCCAGCAGCCAAGCGTCAGGGATGAACACTGAAGCTTTCTTT,CASSQASGMNTEAFF
TRBD2,TRBJ2-5,-,TRBV9,TGTGCCAGCAGCGAGGGGACTAGCGGGAAAGGGACCCAGTACTTC,CASSEGTSGKGTQYF
TRBD1,TRBJ1-1,-,TRBV19,TGTGCCAGTAGTATTCAGGGGGCTGGCACTGAAGCTTTCTTT,CASSIQGAGTEAFF
TRBD2,TRBJ2-2,-,TRBV10-1,TGCGCCAGCAGGTGCGGGAGTCCCTGTGCCTACACCGGGGAGCTGTTTTTT,CASRCGSPCAYTGELFF
TRBD1,TRBJ2-1,-,TRBV18,TGTGCCAGCTCACCACCGGGACAGGGAGGCAATGAGCAGTTCTTC,CASSPPGQGGNEQFF
-,TRBJ2-7,-,TRBV5-4,TGTGCCAGCAGCTTGGCCTCCGAAGCCTCTCTCCCCGGGGAGCAGTACTTC,CASSLASEASLPGEQYF
-,TRBJ2-5,-,TRBV4-2,TGTGCCAGCAGCCAAGCAGCGGAACAAGAGACCCAGTACTTC,CASSQAAEQETQYF
-,TRBJ2-6,few,TRBV6-6,TGTGCCAGCAGTCCCTCTCCCGGGGCCAACGTCCTGACTTTC,CASSPSPGANVLTF
-,TRBJ2-7,-,TRBV27,TGTGCCAGCAGTCACGACAGGTACTACGAGCAGTACTTC,CASSHDRYYEQYF
TRBD2,TRBJ2-1,-,TRBV5-1,TGCGCCAGCAGCTCCCCGACTAGCGGAACCCGTGCCGCCTACAATGAGCAGTTCTTC,CASSSPTSGTRAAYNEQFF
-,TRBJ1-2,-,TRBV27,TGTGCCAGCAAAACGGGACTTACTAACTATGGCTACACCTTC,CASKTGLTNYGYTF
TRBD2,TRBJ2-1,-,TRBV7-9,TGTGCCAGCAGCTCATTCAGACTAGCGCGACGGAATGAGCAGTTCTTC,CASSSFRLARRNEQFF
TRBD1,TRBJ2-7,-,TRBV6-1,TGTGCCAGCAGTCGGGACAGGGATGGGGCCTACGAGCAGTACTTC,CASSRDRDGAYEQYF
TRBD2,TRBJ2-5,-,TRBV2,TGTGCCAGCAGTGAACTAGCGGGAGACTTGGAGACCCAGTACTTC,CASSELAGDLETQYF
TRBD1,TRBJ1-4,few,TRBV2,TGTGCCAGCAACCAACAGGGGACTGCGGAAAAACTGTTTTTT,CASNQQGTAEKLFF
-,TRBJ1-5,-,TRBV12-2,TGTGCAAGTCGCAGGCCCGAGGGCCGGTATAGCAATCAGCCCCAGCATTTT,CASRRPEGRYSNQPQHF
TRBD1,TRBJ2-3,-,TRBV9,TGTGCCAGCAGCGAGACAGGGGTCCCTCCAGATACGCAGTATTTT,CASSETGVPPDTQYF
TRBD2,TRBJ2-5,-,TRBV11-3,TGTGCCAGCAGCTCCGGGACTAGTTCACAAGAGACCCAGTACTTC,CASSSGTSSQETQYF
-,TRBJ1-6,-,TRBV5-4,TGTGCCAGCAGCCCGTCGATGGGGCGTAATTCACCCCTCCACTTT,CASSPSMGRNSPLHF
TRBD1,TRBJ2-6,-,TRBV29-1,TGCAGCGTTGAAGATCCGAGACAGGGGGTAACCAGCGTCCTGACTTTC,CSVEDPRQGVTSVLTF
-,TRBJ1-6,-,TRBV6-6,TGTGCCACCGGGTCTAATTCACCCCTCCACTTT,CATGSNSPLHF
TRBD2,TRBJ2-2,-,TRBV28,TGTGCCAGCAGTTTAACTAGCGGGGGAACCGGGGAGCTGTTTTTT,CASSLTSGGTGELFF